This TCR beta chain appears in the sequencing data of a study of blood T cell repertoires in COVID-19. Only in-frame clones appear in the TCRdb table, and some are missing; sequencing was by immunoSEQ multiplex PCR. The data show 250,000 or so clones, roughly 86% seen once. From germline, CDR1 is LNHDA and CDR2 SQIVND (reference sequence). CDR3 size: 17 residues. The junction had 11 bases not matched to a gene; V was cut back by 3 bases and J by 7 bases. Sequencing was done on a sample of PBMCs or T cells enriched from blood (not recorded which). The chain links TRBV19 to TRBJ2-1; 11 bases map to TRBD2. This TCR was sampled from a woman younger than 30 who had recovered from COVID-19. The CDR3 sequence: CASSIRATSGIRNEQFF. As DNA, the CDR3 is TGTGCCAGTAGTATCCGCGCGACTAGCGGGATAAGGAATGAGCAGTTCTTC.